This is a list of T cell receptor beta chains from one sample in a study of early T cells in non-severe SARS-CoV-2 infection. TCRdb called the 5' RACE reads again in MiXCR, with one record for every CDR3 protein. The repertoire includes 55,000 to 65,000 distinct CDR3 sequences, around 9.3% of them detected once, and around 17% sits in the top ten. Sequencing was carried out using whole blood. These receptors all come from an adult who was a healthcare worker with PCR-confirmed SARS-CoV-2 infection or an uninfected control (not recorded which). The CDR3 runs from the conserved cysteine through the conserved F or W. The order of the fields is CDR3 length, J gene, V gene, clone size, D gene, CDR3 DNA, CDR3 protein. The D gene is left open where the match is weak. Clone size is not always given. Where it is, it says once, few, many or a class for expanded clones.

>14|TRBJ1-3|TRBV12-3/TRBV12-4|many|.
TGTGCCAGCAGCCTCGGGGCCCTCGGAAACACCATATATTTT
CASSLGALGNTIYF
>16|TRBJ2-3|TRBV5-1|many|TRBD2
TGCGCCAGCAGCCCCAGACTAGCGGGAGGTGCAGATACGCAGTATTTT
CASSPRLAGGADTQYF
>14|TRBJ2-5|TRBV5-1|few|.
TGCGCCAGCAGGGACTATGTTGGGTTAGAGACCCAGTACTTC
CASRDYVGLETQYF
>16|TRBJ1-2|TRBV25-1|.|.
TGTGCCAGCAGAGGACGAGTAACAGACCGTAACTATGGCTACACCTTC
CASRGRVTDRNYGYTF
>15|TRBJ1-3|TRBV6-5|.|TRBD1
TGTGCCAGCAGTTCACAGGGGTTCTCTGGAAACACCATATATTTT
CASSSQGFSGNTIYF
>15|TRBJ2-1|TRBV7-2|.|.
TGTGCCAGCAGCTTAGCCGGGAGCCCCCTCAATGATCAGTTCTTC
CASSLAGSPLNDQFF
>14|TRBJ1-1|TRBV7-3|.|.
TGTGCCAGCAGCTACGACGGGAGTCTAACTGAAGCTTTCTTT
CASSYDGSLTEAFF
>14|TRBJ1-5|TRBV20-1|few|.
TGCAGTGCTCTACTACCGGGGGGCAATCAGCCCCAGCATTTT
CSALLPGGNQPQHF
>13|TRBJ1-2|TRBV6-6|many|.
TGTGCCGAGGCGGACCGACTTAACTATGGCTACACCTTC
CAEADRLNYGYTF
>12|TRBJ2-7|TRBV5-1|.|.
TGCGCCAGCAGCTTGGAAGGGGACGAGCAGTACTTC
CASSLEGDEQYF
>13|TRBJ1-3|TRBV7-8|many|.
TGTGCCAGCAGCCAATCGAATGGAAACACCATATATTTT
CASSQSNGNTIYF
>17|TRBJ1-1|TRBV27|many|TRBD1
TGTGCCAGCAGTTCATCCGTGACAGGGTCTTATGACACTGAAGCTTTCTTT
CASSSSVTGSYDTEAFF
>14|TRBJ2-7|TRBV28|many|TRBD1
TGTGCCAGCAGTTTCGCCCAGGGGGCCTACGAGCAGTACTTC
CASSFAQGAYEQYF
>16|TRBJ2-7|TRBV20-1|.|TRBD2
TGCAGTGCTGGTACTAGCGGGAGGGCCAAGGATTCCGAGCAGTACTTC
CSAGTSGRAKDSEQYF
>17|TRBJ2-7|TRBV14|many|.
TGTGCCAGCAGCCAAGATTGGTATACCGGGAGAAGCTACGAGCAGTACTTC
CASSQDWYTGRSYEQYF
>17|TRBJ1-2|TRBV5-5|many|.
TGTGCCAGCAGCTTGGCCATTTCCTTGAGGGCTAACTATGGCTACACCTTC
CASSLAISLRANYGYTF
>19|TRBJ2-3|TRBV12-3/TRBV12-4|.|.
TGTGCCAGCAGTTTAGCGCCTACCTTACGGACAGCTAGCACAGATACGCAGTATTTT
CASSLAPTLRTASTDTQYF
>15|TRBJ2-7|TRBV27|many|.
TGTGCCAGCAGCTTAACCAGAGGGGCATCGTACGAGCAGTACTTC
CASSLTRGASYEQYF
>13|TRBJ1-2|TRBV20-1|many|.
TGCAGTGCTAGAGCCGCAGGGCATTATGGCTACACCTTC
CSARAAGHYGYTF
>10|TRBJ1-6|TRBV28|many|.
TGTGCCAGTGGGAGGGTAACCCTCCACTTT
CASGRVTLHF
>15|TRBJ2-7|TRBV6-2/TRBV6-3|many|TRBD2
TGTGCCAGCAGGCGGTCTAGCGGGAGTGTCTTCGAGCAGTACTTC
CASRRSSGSVFEQYF
>14|TRBJ1-6|TRBV11-2|few|.
TGTGCCAGCAGCTTAGATCCAGGTGTTTCACCCCTCCACTTT
CASSLDPGVSPLHF
>14|TRBJ1-1|TRBV28|.|.
TGTGCCAGCAAGGCTGGGGACCAGAACACTGAAGCTTTCTTT
CASKAGDQNTEAFF
>16|TRBJ1-6|TRBV10-3|few|.
TGTGCCATCACCCCCGGTTCCCTCGGTTCCGGATCACCCCTCCACTTT
CAITPGSLGSGSPLHF
>14|TRBJ1-4|TRBV28|many|.
TGTGCCAGCAGTTACGACAGCGTAAATGAAAAACTGTTTTTT
CASSYDSVNEKLFF
>11|TRBJ1-2|TRBV28|.|.
TGTGCCAGCAGCGACAGGAGTGGCTACACCTTC
CASSDRSGYTF
>18|TRBJ1-5|TRBV28|few|TRBD1
TGTGCCAGCAGTCCACAATTCGGACAGGGCCTCTCCAATCAGCCCCAGCATTTT
CASSPQFGQGLSNQPQHF
>13|TRBJ1-4|TRBV28|many|.
TGTGCCAGCAGTTTGTCGAAATTCGAAAAACTGTTTTTT
CASSLSKFEKLFF
>15|TRBJ2-1|TRBV7-2|many|TRBD2
TGTGCCAGCAGCTTACTCGCGGGAGAGGGAAATGAGCAGTTCTTC
CASSLLAGEGNEQFF
>13|TRBJ2-2|TRBV20-1|few|.
TGCAGTGCTAGAGCTAGTGCGGCCGGGGAGCTGTTTTTT
CSARASAAGELFF
>15|TRBJ2-7|TRBV7-9|.|TRBD2
TGTGCCAGCAGCTTAGGGGCTAGCGGGAGGAACGAGCAGTACTTC
CASSLGASGRNEQYF
>14|TRBJ2-1|TRBV7-3|many|.
TGTGCCAGCAGCTTAACAGGTCCGGGGAGGGAGCAGTTCTTC
CASSLTGPGREQFF
>14|TRBJ1-2|TRBV29-1|many|.
TGCAGCGTTGAAGGCTACGGGTTGTTCTATGGCTACACCTTC
CSVEGYGLFYGYTF
>14|TRBJ2-3|TRBV29-1|few|.
TGCAGCGTTGACGAAGGGCGGTTCACAGATACGCAGTATTTT
CSVDEGRFTDTQYF
>10|TRBJ1-2|TRBV19|.|.
TGTGCCAGAGGGGAATCGGGCTACACCTTC
CARGESGYTF
>17|TRBJ1-1|TRBV5-1|many|TRBD1
TGCGCCAGCAGCTCAGCGCCCGTGACAGGGGTATACACTGAAGCTTTCTTT
CASSSAPVTGVYTEAFF
>17|TRBJ2-3|TRBV10-3|many|TRBD2
TGTGCCATCAGTGGGGCTAGCGGTTACTCTAGCACAGATACGCAGTATTTT
CAISGASGYSSTDTQYF
>18|TRBJ2-3|TRBV6-2/TRBV6-3|few|TRBD1
TGTGCCAGCAGAAGCCGCGGACAGGGGTTTAAGCGCACAGATACGCAGTATTTT
CASRSRGQGFKRTDTQYF
>16|TRBJ2-5|TRBV6-2/TRBV6-3|many|.
TGTGCCAGCAGTCCCCTAGTCGGGAGTGAGGGAGAGACCCAGTACTTC
CASSPLVGSEGETQYF
>16|TRBJ2-1|TRBV7-6|many|.
TGTGCCAGCAGCCTCGGAGGACGGAGCCTGATTAGTGAGCAGTTCTTC
CASSLGGRSLISEQFF
>14|TRBJ2-1|TRBV4-1|.|.
TGCGCCAGCAGCCAAGAGGGGGGGCCCAATGAGCAGTTCTTC
CASSQEGGPNEQFF
>12|TRBJ1-5|TRBV7-9|many|.
TGTGCCAGCAGCTTAGGAGGTCAGCCCCAGCATTTT
CASSLGGQPQHF